This T cell receptor (beta chain) is from a study of OX40 agonist ivuxolimab in advanced cancers. Study at large: Having had anti-PD-1, anti-PD-L1 or anti-CTLA-4 therapy before was allowed, and under 50% had some. Study results and caveats: Expanded clones were, on average, more numerous in CD8+ T cells than in CD4+.

Note on this clone: Its antigen is unidentified.

This table comes from immunoSEQ multiplex PCR, and its TCRdb copy is limited to in-frame clones, with some not included. The repertoire holds some 19,000 clones, with 70% to 90% as singletons. This CDR3 has 13 amino acids. Per the germline V gene, CDR1 is SGHTA and CDR2 is FQGNSA. V was cut by 7 bases and J by 6 bases, with 15 bases left in between. This receptor was obtained from an adult with an advanced solid tumor such as melanoma, head and neck, liver or kidney cancer. The input for sequencing was CD4+ or CD8+ T cells sorted from blood, taken in a trial of the OX40 agonist ivuxolimab. The chain carries TRBV7-2 and TRBJ1-1; D gene uncertain. CDR3: CASTFTVGAEAFF. The CDR3 bases are TGTGCCAGCACCTTCACGGTGGGCGCTGAAGCTTTCTTT.